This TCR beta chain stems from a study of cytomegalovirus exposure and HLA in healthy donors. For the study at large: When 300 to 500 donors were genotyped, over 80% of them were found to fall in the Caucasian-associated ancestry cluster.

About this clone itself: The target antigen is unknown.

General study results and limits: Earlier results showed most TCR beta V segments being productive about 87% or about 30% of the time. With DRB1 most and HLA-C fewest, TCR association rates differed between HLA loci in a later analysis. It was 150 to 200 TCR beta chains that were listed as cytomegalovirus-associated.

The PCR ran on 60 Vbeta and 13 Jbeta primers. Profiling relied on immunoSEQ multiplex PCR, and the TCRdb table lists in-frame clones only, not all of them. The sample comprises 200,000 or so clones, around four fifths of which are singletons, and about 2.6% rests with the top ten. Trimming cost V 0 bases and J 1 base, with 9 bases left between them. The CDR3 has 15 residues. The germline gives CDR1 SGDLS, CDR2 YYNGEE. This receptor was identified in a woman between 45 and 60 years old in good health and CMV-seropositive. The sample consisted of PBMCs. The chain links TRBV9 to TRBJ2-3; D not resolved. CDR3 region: CASSVGSRGTDTQYF. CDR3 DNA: TGTGCCAGCAGCGTAGGGAGCCGCGGCACAGATACGCAGTATTTT.